This T cell receptor (beta chain) derives from a study of blood T cell repertoires in COVID-19. Study-wide context: Two negative PCRs, clearance, or symptom resolution had been documented for recovered Cohort 3 donors. Acute and convalescent COVID-19 specimens originated in the United States, Italy and Spain.

This CDR3 is built from 15 residues. Germline loops: CDR1 SGDLS, CDR2 YYNGEE. The V and J ends lost 1 base and 0 bases respectively, with 9 bases between them. Source study methods: Nucleated cell counts were estimated from reference gene primer amplification. The assay was immunoSEQ multiplex PCR, and TCRdb's table has in-frame clones only and misses some. D and trimming were read from the DNA, whereas the V and J calls and clone size are those reported in that table. Here the sample spans more than 200,000 clones, over 75% being singletons. Membership in each cohort depended on participant-reported clinical history.

The sequence derives from a man between 25 and 39 years old in a cohort exposed to, infected with or recovered from COVID-19 (not recorded which). V and J are TRBV9 and TRBJ2-3; D ambiguous. The specimen was PBMCs or T cells enriched from blood (not recorded which). CDR3 residues: CASSVLVESTDTQYF. CDR3 nucleotides: TGTGCCAGCAGCGTACTAGTGGAAAGCACAGATACGCAGTATTTT.